These 30 T cell receptor beta chains came from one sample sequenced in a study of cytomegalovirus exposure and HLA in healthy donors. 13 Jbeta primers and 60 Vbeta primers were used for the PCR. Sequencing was performed with immunoSEQ multiplex PCR; in TCRdb, only in-frame clones are kept and a portion is missing. The repertoire holds about 170,000 clones, with around 73% as singletons. Sequenced material: PBMCs. Source of these receptors: a woman aged 18-29 years in good health and CMV-seropositive.

V usage is TRBV9 and J usage is TRBJ1-6; the match to TRBD1 covers 7 bases. CDR1 is SGDLS and CDR2 is YYNGEE in the germline V gene. The CDR3 extends over 15 amino acids. Trimming took 0 bases from V and 3 from J; bases not matched to a gene: 0. The CDR3 DNA reads as TGTGCCAGCAGCGTAGGGGACAGCTATAATTCACCCCTCCACTTT. The encoded protein is CASSVGDSYNSPLHF.

This clone came up once. V is TRBV5-4 and J is TRBJ1-2, with a weak D call TRBD1 (6 bases). This CDR3 comprises 14 residues. Deletions cut 4 bases from V and 10 bases from J, with 20 bases between. Germline V CDR1 and CDR2: SGHNT, YYREEE (reference sequence). The CDR3 sequence is CASSPDSLTGDYTF. In nucleotides, the CDR3 is TGTGCCAGCAGCCCGGACAGCTTAACTGGAGACTACACCTTC.

This rearrangement joins TRBV5-6 to TRBJ2-1, with 7 bases fitting TRBD2. The trim removed 3 bases at V and 3 bases at J, leaving 6 bases unmatched. CDR3 length: 15 residues. Germline CDR1 reads SGHDT; CDR2 reads YYEEEE. As DNA, the CDR3 is TGTGCCAGCAGCTCAGACGGGGGGAACTACAATGAGCAGTTCTTC. It specifies CASSSDGGNYNEQFF.

The chain employs TRBV5-1 and TRBJ2-3; TRBD2 aligns across 10 bases. The CDR3 spans 18 residues. V dropped 3 bases and J dropped 0; count of bases not matched to a gene: 10. Per the germline V gene, CDR1 is SGHRS and CDR2 is YFSETQ. CDR3 sequence (DNA): TGCGCCAGCAGCTCATTCCCTCTAGCGGGGGAGAGCACAGATACGCAGTATTTT. This translates into CASSSFPLAGESTDTQYF.

This sequence joins TRBV19 and TRBJ2-7, with D uncertain. Per the germline V gene, CDR1 is LNHDA and CDR2 is SQIVND (reference sequence). The CDR3 runs to 13 residues. V was shortened by 7 bases and J by 0 bases, with 10 bases between the two germline ends. DNA for the CDR3: TGTGCCAGTATGGTACCCGGCTCCTACGAGCAGTACTTC. Translated: CASMVPGSYEQYF.

The J gene is TRBJ2-3, the V gene TRBV6-1, with unresolved D. CDR1 is MNHNS, CDR2 SASEGT, per germline. The V and J ends lost 6 bases and 2 bases respectively, with 9 bases between them. This CDR3 has 13 residues. In nucleotides, the CDR3 is TGTGCCAGCAGGCAACTAATCACAGATACGCAGTATTTT. Protein product: CASRQLITDTQYF.

The chain uses TRBV5-4 and TRBJ1-2; 8 bases are shared with TRBD1. After removal of 2 bases from V and 8 bases from J, the junction contained 5 bases not matched to a gene. The length of the CDR3 is 13 residues. CDR1 is SGHNT and CDR2 is YYREEE in the germline V gene (reference sequence). CDR3 region: CASSFFRGRGYTF. CDR3 nucleotide sequence: TGTGCCAGCAGCTTCTTCAGGGGGCGCGGCTACACCTTC.

The chain employs TRBV6-5 and TRBJ1-2, with TRBD1 identical over 7 bases. This CDR3 is built from 15 residues. Germline-derived CDR1 and CDR2 are MNHEY and SVGAGI. J gave up 4 bases and V 2 bases, and 7 bases lay outside the gene matches. The DNA for the CDR3 is TGTGCCAGCAGTTACACGGGACAGACCAGCTATGGCTACACCTTC. Encoded protein: CASSYTGQTSYGYTF.

V is TRBV4-2 and J is TRBJ2-2; TRBD2 agrees at 7 bases. CDR1 is LGHNA and CDR2 is YNFKEQ in the germline V gene. Trimming took 0 bases from V and 4 from J; bases not matched to a gene: 5. The CDR3 is 16 residues long. The CDR3 loop is CASSQEPAGSTGELFF. CDR3 bases: TGTGCCAGCAGCCAAGAGCCAGCGGGATCCACCGGGGAGCTGTTTTTT.

The rearrangement joins TRBV9 to TRBJ1-5; 7 bases match TRBD1. CDR1 is SGDLS, CDR2 YYNGEE, per germline. This CDR3 has 14 residues. V shed 3 bases and J 3 bases; nucleotides not matched to a gene: 3. The CDR3 DNA is TGTGCCAGCAGCGCGGGACAGTTCAATCAGCCCCAGCATTTT. Translating gives CASSAGQFNQPQHF.

This rearrangement joins TRBV6-5 to TRBJ2-7; perhaps TRBD2 as D (5 bases). Per germline, CDR1 MNHEY and CDR2 SVGAGI. The CDR3 runs 12 residues. Trimming took 5 bases from V and 4 from J, leaving 9 bases between them. In nucleotides, the CDR3 is TGTGCCAGCAGTGGCCGCGGGTACGAGCAGTACTTC. Translation: CASSGRGYEQYF.

This clone has a single count. The rearrangement links TRBV7-3 to TRBJ1-2, with 7 bases identical to TRBD1. V lost 3 bases, J lost 2 bases, and 0 bases stayed unmatched. The CDR3 consists of 13 residues. The germline V gene encodes CDR1 SGHTA and CDR2 FQGTGA. The CDR3 sequence is CASSLGQNYGYTF. CDR3 DNA sequence: TGTGCCAGCAGCTTGGGACAGAACTATGGCTACACCTTC.

This clone turned up a few times. The J gene is TRBJ2-1, the V gene TRBV29-1; 7 nucleotides line up with TRBD1. Germline V lookup: CDR1 SQVTM, CDR2 ANQGSEA. The CDR3 is 11 amino acids. Trimming at V came to 6 bases and at J to 4 bases, leaving 0 bases not matched to a gene. The CDR3 reads CSVGQYNEQFF. CDR3 sequence (DNA): TGCAGCGTGGGACAGTACAATGAGCAGTTCTTC.

The rearrangement joins TRBV30 to TRBJ1-1; D is ambiguous. With 4 bases removed from V and 3 bases from J, the gap between germline ends came to 12 bases. CDR3 size: 13 residues. Germline V lookup: CDR1 GTSNPN, CDR2 SVGIG (reference sequence). CDR3 in amino acids: CAWTEEEDTEAFF. The CDR3, as DNA: TGTGCCTGGACCGAAGAGGAGGACACTGAAGCTTTCTTT.

This clone was picked up a small number of times. V usage is TRBV15 and J usage is TRBJ2-5; D is undetermined. The V gene lost 5 bases and the J gene lost 6 bases, with 13 bases spanning the gap. CDR1 is LNHNV, CDR2 YYDKDF, per germline (reference sequence). The CDR3 sequence is 13 residues long. The CDR3 DNA sequence: TGTGCCACCAGCCGTGGCCTAGAGAAGACCCAGTACTTC. Translated, it gives CATSRGLEKTQYF.

In its sample, this clone was seen a few times. The chain has TRBV10-3 and TRBJ2-7; 9 bases align to TRBD2. The CDR3 spans 16 residues. V lost 3 bases to trimming and J lost 3 bases; unmatched junction nucleotides: 9. The germline CDR1 and CDR2 sequences are ENHRY and SYGVKD. The CDR3 coding sequence is TGTGCCATCAGTGATGTAGGGGCTAGCGGGGTCTACGAGCAGTACTTC. Translating gives CAISDVGASGVYEQYF.

The chain has TRBV10-3 and TRBJ2-1; 7 bases line up with TRBD2. Germline CDR1 ENHRY, CDR2 SYGVKD. The CDR3 has 16 residues. The junction had 4 bases not matched to a gene; V was cut back by 2 bases and J by 0 bases. CDR3 in amino acids: CAISEQGGVSYNEQFF. CDR3 nucleotide sequence: TGTGCCATCAGTGAGCAGGGAGGGGTCTCCTACAATGAGCAGTTCTTC.

The rearrangement uses TRBV30 and TRBJ1-1; no clear D gene. This CDR3 contains 15 residues. The V gene lost 1 base and the J gene lost 0 bases, with 12 bases spanning the gap. Germline CDR1 reads GTSNPN; CDR2 reads SVGIG (reference sequence). CDR3 in DNA: TGTGCCTGGAGTGAGTCCTCCGGGTTGAACACTGAAGCTTTCTTT. It encodes CAWSESSGLNTEAFF.

The chain uses TRBV7-9 and TRBJ2-5, with 9 bases lining up with TRBD1. The DNA end is a closer match to TRBJ2-7, so the J assignment may be wrong. Germline V CDR1 and CDR2: SEHNR, FQNEAQ (reference sequence). CDR3 size: 14 residues. The CDR3 here is CASSPGTGKNEQYF. CDR3 DNA: TGTGCCAGCAGCCCCGGGACAGGGAAGAACGAGCAGTACTTC.

The chain is built from TRBV5-1 and TRBJ2-1; a possible D gene is TRBD2 (5 bases). Trimming removed 0 bases from V and 1 base from J, with 8 bases in between. The CDR3 runs to 15 residues. Germline V lookup: CDR1 SGHRS, CDR2 YFSETQ. The CDR3 sequence is CASSLVRESYNEQFF. CDR3 sequence (DNA): TGCGCCAGCAGCTTGGTAAGGGAGTCCTACAATGAGCAGTTCTTC.

This clone was observed a few times. The chain couples TRBV7-9 to TRBJ2-7, with D possibly matching TRBD1 (6 bases). CDR3 length: 13 amino acids. V lost 5 bases and J lost 3, with 11 bases in between. Germline CDR1 and CDR2: SEHNR and FQNEAQ (reference sequence). Here the CDR3 reads CASSNRVGYEQYF. The CDR3 DNA reads TGTGCCAGCAGCAACAGGGTGGGCTACGAGCAGTACTTC. The variable domain in full, completed from reference TRBV7-9 and TRBJ2-7, reads DTGVSQNPRHKITKRGQNVTFRCDPISEHNRLYWYRQTLGQGPEFLTYFQNEAQLEKSRLLSDRFSAERPKGSFSTLEIQRTEQGDSAMYLCASSNRVGYEQYFGPGTRLTVT.

J is TRBJ1-5 and V is TRBV7-3, with D perhaps TRBD1 (6 bases). CDR3 length: 15 residues. Trimming shortened V by 5 bases and J by 5 bases, and 16 bases separated the two germline ends. Germline CDR1 and CDR2: SGHTA and FQGTGA. CDR3 amino acids: CASSQLVDSYQPQHF. The CDR3 DNA is TGTGCCAGCAGCCAACTAGTGGACAGCTATCAGCCCCAGCATTTT.

This chain joins TRBV5-5 and TRBJ1-6; 9 positions match TRBD1. The CDR3 totals 16 residues. CDR1 and CDR2 from the germline V gene are SGHKS and YYEKEE (reference sequence). With 4 bases clipped from V and 9 bases from J, the junction kept 11 bases outside the gene matches. This CDR3 is CASSTTPGQGASPLHF. The CDR3 DNA sequence: TGTGCCAGCAGCACCACTCCGGGACAGGGAGCTTCACCCCTCCACTTT.

This clone was detected only once. V is TRBV15 and J is TRBJ1-2; D remains unclear. The germline V and J ends were trimmed by 2 bases and 4 bases, with 8 bases remaining between them. The CDR3 runs 13 residues. CDR1 is LNHNV, CDR2 YYDKDF, per germline (reference sequence). The DNA for the CDR3 is TGTGCCACCAGCAGAACAGCCTCCTATGGCTACACCTTC. Translating gives CATSRTASYGYTF.

The chain employs TRBV7-3 and TRBJ1-6; D might be TRBD1 (5 bases). The CDR3 is made up of 13 amino acids. CDR1 SGHTA and CDR2 FQGTGA come from the germline V gene. The V end lost 9 bases, the J end lost 8 bases, and 14 bases lay between the germline ends. DNA of the CDR3: TGTGCCAGTGGTAAGGGGTCGGATTCACCCCTCCACTTT. Translating gives CASGKGSDSPLHF.

Turning to this clone: This sample includes further DNA sequences coding for the same CDR3. V and J are TRBV4-2 and TRBJ2-2; 8 bases align to TRBD2. The CDR3 runs to 15 residues. The germline CDR1 and CDR2 sequences are LGHNA and YNFKEQ. Losses at the gene ends were 1 base for V and 4 bases for J; bases not matched to a gene: 2. As DNA, the CDR3 is TGTGCCAGCAGCCAAGGTCTAGCGGGCACCGGGGAGCTGTTTTTT. It encodes CASSQGLAGTGELFF.

The CDR3, as DNA: TGTGCCAGCTCCCAAGAGGGCGATCAGCCCCAGCATTTT. This encodes CASSQEGDQPQHF. The V gene is TRBV18, the J gene TRBJ1-5; D remains ambiguous. The V and J ends lost 6 bases and 5 bases respectively, with 11 bases between them. There are 13 residues in the CDR3. Germline CDR1 KGHSH, CDR2 LQKENI.

The sample holds a few counts of this clone. This chain joins TRBV25-1 and TRBJ1-1; unclear D gene. The ends were cut back, 4 bases at V and 2 bases at J, with 8 bases in the middle. The length of the CDR3 is 13 residues. The germline V gene has CDR1 MGHDK and CDR2 SYGVNS. As DNA, the CDR3 is TGTGCCAGCAGTGCCGTCCTAAACACTGAAGCTTTCTTT. It encodes CASSAVLNTEAFF.

The genes are TRBV4-3 and TRBJ1-2; D is perhaps TRBD1 (5 bases). Trimming took off 1 base at V and 7 bases at J, with 16 bases between the two ends. Germline CDR1 and CDR2: LGHNA and YSLEER. The CDR3 sequence is 15 residues long. CDR3 sequence: CASSQVLGPRGGYTF. In DNA form, the CDR3 reads TGCGCCAGCAGCCAAGTATTGGGGCCCCGAGGTGGCTACACCTTC.

This chain joins TRBV28 and TRBJ1-1; perhaps TRBD1 as D (5 bases). The CDR3 extends over 15 amino acids. V dropped 5 bases and J dropped 5 bases, with 18 bases sitting between them. Germline-derived CDR1 and CDR2 are MDHEN and SYDVKM. The CDR3 loop reads CASSTGDAKRTEAFF. The DNA of the CDR3 is TGTGCCAGCAGTACGGGGGACGCTAAGAGGACTGAAGCTTTCTTT. Looking up the rest from reference TRBV28 and TRBJ1-1 gives the full variable domain: DVKVTQSSRYLVKRTGEKVFLECVQDMDHENMFWYRQDPGLGLRLIYFSYDVKMKEKGDIPEGYSVSREKKERFSLILESASTNQTSMYLCASSTGDAKRTEAFFGQGTRLTVV.